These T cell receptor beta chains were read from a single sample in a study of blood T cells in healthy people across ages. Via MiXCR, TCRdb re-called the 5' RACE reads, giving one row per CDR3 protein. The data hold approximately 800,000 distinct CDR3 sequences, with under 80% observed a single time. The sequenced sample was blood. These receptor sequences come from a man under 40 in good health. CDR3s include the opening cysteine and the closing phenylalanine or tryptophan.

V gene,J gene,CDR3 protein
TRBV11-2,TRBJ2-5,CASSLFVTGGEETQYF
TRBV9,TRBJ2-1,CASSISGGSSYNEQFF
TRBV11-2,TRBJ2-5,CASSLGSEEQYF
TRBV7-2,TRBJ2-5,CASSLGGLEETQYF
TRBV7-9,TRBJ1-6,CASSLAGTANSPLHF
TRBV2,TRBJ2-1,CASITEAAIGQFF
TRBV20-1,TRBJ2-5,CSAPGGSQETQYF
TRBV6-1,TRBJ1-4,CASSEQPDEKLFF
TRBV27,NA,CASSTLPGQSGSYEQYF
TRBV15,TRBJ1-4,CATSVRARNEKLFF
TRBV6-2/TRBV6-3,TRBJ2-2,CASRSSGTGNTGELFF
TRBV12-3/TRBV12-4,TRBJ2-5,CASRSTGGFYNEQYF
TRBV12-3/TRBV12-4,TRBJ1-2,CASSFRGGYTF
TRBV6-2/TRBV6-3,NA,CASSPPGGRSSINFKNEQYF
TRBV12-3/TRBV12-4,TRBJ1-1,CASSLLGDTEAFF
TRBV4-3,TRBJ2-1,CASSQDLGTSYNEQFF
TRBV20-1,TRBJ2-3,CSARVGSTTDTQYF
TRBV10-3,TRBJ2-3,CATSLLAGGAGEDTQYF
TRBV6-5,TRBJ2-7,CASSYDRAVAEQYF
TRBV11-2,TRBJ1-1,CASSPRPGVMNTEAFF
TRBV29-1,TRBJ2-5,CRVGQETQYF
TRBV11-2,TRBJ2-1,CASSPRPAGMGNEQFF
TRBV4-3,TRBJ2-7,CASSQDALNRFSYEQYF
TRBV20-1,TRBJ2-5,CSESGPDRSGETQYF
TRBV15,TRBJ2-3,CATSSYLADTQYF
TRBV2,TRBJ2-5,CASSPGLAGELQETQYF
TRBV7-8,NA,CASSLSQQGEQYF
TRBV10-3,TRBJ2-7,CAISESSGGFYEQYF
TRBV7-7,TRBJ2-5,CASSFLRQGPLEKETQYF
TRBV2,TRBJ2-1,CASKGIWEQFF